The sequence of this TCR beta chain was determined in a study of cytomegalovirus exposure and HLA in healthy donors. Findings and caveats of the study: Information on immune exposure was restricted to one variable (CMV serostatus). In a later analysis, a missense DCLRE1C variant was linked to TCR beta V- and J-gene trimming.

PCR employed 60 Vbeta and 13 Jbeta primers. The repertoire was sequenced with immunoSEQ multiplex PCR; TCRdb's copy has only in-frame clones and lacks some. This listing includes 130,000 or so clones. This CDR3 comprises 15 residues. The V segment lost 2 bases and the J segment 1 base; nucleotides outside the gene matches: 5. Germline CDR1 MNHNY, CDR2 SVGAGI (reference sequence). About this clone: What it binds is unknown.

This sequence joins TRBV6-6 and TRBJ2-7, with 7 bases that match TRBD2. This clonotype originated in a woman aged 18-30 years in good health and CMV-seronegative. The sample comprised PBMCs. CDR3 protein: CASSYMAGLSYEQYV. DNA for the CDR3: TGTGCCAGCAGTTACATGGCGGGACTATCCTACGAGCAGTACGTC.